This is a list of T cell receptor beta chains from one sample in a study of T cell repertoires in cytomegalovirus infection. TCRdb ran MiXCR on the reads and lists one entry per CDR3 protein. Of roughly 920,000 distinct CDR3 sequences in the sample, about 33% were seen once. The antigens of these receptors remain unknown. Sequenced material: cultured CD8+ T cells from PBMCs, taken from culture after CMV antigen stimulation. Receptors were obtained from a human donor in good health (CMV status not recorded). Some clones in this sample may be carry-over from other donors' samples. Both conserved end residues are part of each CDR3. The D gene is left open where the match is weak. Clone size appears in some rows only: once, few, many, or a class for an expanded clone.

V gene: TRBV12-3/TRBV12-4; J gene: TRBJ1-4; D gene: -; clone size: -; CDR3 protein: CASRARRYTNEKLFF; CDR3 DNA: TGTGCCAGCCGAGCCCGTAGGTACACTAATGAAAAACTGTTTTTT
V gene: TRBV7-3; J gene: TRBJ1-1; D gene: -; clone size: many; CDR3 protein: CASSRGQGTGGAFF; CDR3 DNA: TGTGCCAGCAGCCGGGGCCAGGGGACCGGCGGGGCTTTCTTT
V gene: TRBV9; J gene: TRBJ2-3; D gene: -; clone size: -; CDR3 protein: CASSVSGTDTDTQYF; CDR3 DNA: TGTGCCAGCAGCGTTTCCGGGACGGATACAGATACGCAGTATTTT
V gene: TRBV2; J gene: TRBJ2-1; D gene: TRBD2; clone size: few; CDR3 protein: CASSASARGGLKWFF; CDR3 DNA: TGTGCCAGCAGCGCCTCGGCGCGGGGGGGCCTCAAATGGTTCTTC
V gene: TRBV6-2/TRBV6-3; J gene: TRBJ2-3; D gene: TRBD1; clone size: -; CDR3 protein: CASRANRDRGLVDTQYF; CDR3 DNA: TGTGCCAGCAGGGCTAATCGTGACAGGGGGCTGGTAGATACGCAGTATTTT
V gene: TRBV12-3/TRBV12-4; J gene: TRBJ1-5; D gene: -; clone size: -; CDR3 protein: CASRRPGPGQPQHF; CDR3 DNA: TGTGCCAGCAGACGACCAGGGCCCGGTCAGCCCCAGCATTTT
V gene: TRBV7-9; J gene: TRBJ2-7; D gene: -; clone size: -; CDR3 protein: CASSSPDWAGAYEQYF; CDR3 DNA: TGTGCCAGCAGCTCCCCCGACTGGGCGGGGGCTTACGAGCAGTACTTC
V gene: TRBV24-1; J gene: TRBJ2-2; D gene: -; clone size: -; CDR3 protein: CATSSSGYTGELFF; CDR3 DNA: TGTGCCACCAGTTCCAGCGGGTACACCGGGGAGCTGTTTTTT
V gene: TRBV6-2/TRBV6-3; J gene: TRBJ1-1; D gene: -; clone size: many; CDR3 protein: CASSYSRHLNTEAFF; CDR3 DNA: TGTGCCAGCAGTTACTCGCGGCATTTGAACACTGAAGCTTTCTTT
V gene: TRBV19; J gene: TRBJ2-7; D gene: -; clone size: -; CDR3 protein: CASSKGPTYEQYF; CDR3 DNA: TGTGCCAGTAGTAAAGGACCGACCTACGAGCAGTACTTC
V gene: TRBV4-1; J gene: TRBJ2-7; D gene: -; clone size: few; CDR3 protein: CASSQDPLTGEQYF; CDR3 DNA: TGCGCCAGCAGCCAAGATCCCCTCACGGGAGAGCAGTACTTC
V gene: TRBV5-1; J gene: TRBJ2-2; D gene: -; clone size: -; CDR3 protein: CASSLEGTTTGELFF; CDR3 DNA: TGCGCCAGCAGCCTCGAGGGGACAACGACCGGGGAGCTGTTTTTT
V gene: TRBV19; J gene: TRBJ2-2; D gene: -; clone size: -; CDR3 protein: CASRPGVRLAGELFF; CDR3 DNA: TGTGCCAGTAGACCCGGCGTACGGTTAGCCGGGGAGCTGTTTTTT
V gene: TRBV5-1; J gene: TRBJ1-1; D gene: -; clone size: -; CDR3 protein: CASSLNEGTEAFF; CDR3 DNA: TGCGCCAGCAGCTTGAATGAGGGCACTGAAGCTTTCTTT
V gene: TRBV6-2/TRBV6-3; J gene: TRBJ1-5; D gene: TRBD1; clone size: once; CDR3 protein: CASSYSGQDNQPQHF; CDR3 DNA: TGTGCCAGCAGTTACTCAGGACAGGATAATCAGCCCCAGCATTTT
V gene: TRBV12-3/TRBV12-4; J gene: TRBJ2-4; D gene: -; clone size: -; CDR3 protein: CASSLGLVGELF; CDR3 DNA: TGTGCCAGCAGTTTAGGACTAGTGGGGGAGTTATTC
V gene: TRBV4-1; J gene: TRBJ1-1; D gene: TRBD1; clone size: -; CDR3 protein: CASSHVQGALGEAFF; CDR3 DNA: TGCGCCAGCAGCCACGTACAGGGGGCTCTTGGTGAAGCTTTCTTT
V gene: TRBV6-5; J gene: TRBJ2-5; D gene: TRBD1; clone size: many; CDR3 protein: CASSPPRTGGLETQYF; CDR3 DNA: TGTGCCAGCAGTCCCCCTCGGACAGGGGGCCTGGAGACCCAGTACTTC
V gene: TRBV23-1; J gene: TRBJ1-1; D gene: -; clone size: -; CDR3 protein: CASSTRDEAFF; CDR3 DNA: TGCGCCAGCAGTACCCGTGATGAGGCTTTCTTT
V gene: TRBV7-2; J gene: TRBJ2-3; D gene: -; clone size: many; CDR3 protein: CASSLVSPDTQYF; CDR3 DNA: TGTGCCAGCAGCTTAGTGTCACCAGATACGCAGTATTTT
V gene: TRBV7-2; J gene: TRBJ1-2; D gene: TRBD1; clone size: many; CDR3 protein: CASSLAETGVYGYTF; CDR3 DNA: TGTGCCAGCAGCTTAGCCGAGACAGGGGTGTATGGCTACACCTTC
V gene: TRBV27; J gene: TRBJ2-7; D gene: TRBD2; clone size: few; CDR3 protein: CASSPYGVAGSYEQYF; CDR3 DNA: TGTGCCAGCAGCCCTTATGGGGTAGCGGGGTCCTACGAGCAGTACTTC
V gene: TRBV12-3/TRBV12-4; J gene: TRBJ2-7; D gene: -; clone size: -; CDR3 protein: CASSFVSVSYEQYF; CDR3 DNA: TGTGCCAGCAGTTTCGTTAGCGTGTCCTACGAGCAGTACTTC
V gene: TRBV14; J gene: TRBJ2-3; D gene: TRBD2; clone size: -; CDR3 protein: CASSQYSGGAKDTQYF; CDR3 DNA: TGTGCCAGCAGCCAATACAGCGGGGGGGCTAAAGATACGCAGTATTTT
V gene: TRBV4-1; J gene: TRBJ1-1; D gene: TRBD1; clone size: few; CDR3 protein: CASSQGQGGNTEAFF; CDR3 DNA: TGCGCCAGCAGCCAAGGACAGGGCGGTAACACTGAAGCTTTCTTT
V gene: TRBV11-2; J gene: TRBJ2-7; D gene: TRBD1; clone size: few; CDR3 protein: CASSLELGQGSYEQYF; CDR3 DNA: TGTGCCAGCAGCTTAGAACTCGGACAGGGATCCTACGAGCAGTACTTC
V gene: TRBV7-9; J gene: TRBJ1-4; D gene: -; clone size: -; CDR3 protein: CASSLDRDSNEKLFF; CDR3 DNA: TGTGCCAGCAGCTTAGATCGGGATTCTAATGAAAAACTGTTTTTT
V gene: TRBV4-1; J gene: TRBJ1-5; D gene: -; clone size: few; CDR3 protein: CASSQSTISNQPQHF; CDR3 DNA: TGCGCCAGCAGCCAAAGTACTATTAGCAATCAGCCCCAGCATTTT
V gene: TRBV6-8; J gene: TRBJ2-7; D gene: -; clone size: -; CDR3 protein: CASTQVGGYSNEQYF; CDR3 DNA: TGTGCCAGCACCCAAGTGGGGGGATATTCAAACGAGCAGTACTTC
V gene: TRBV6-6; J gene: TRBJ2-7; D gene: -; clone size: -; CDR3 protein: CASSGYARSYEQYF; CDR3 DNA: TGTGCCAGCAGTGGTTACGCTCGCTCCTACGAGCAGTACTTC
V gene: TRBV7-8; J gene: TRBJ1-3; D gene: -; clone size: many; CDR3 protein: CASSLDRNTIYF; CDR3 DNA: TGTGCCAGCAGCTTAGACAGAAACACCATATATTTT
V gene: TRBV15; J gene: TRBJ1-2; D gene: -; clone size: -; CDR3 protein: CATSVRTARYHGYTF; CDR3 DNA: TGTGCCACCAGCGTAAGGACAGCCCGTTATCATGGCTACACCTTC
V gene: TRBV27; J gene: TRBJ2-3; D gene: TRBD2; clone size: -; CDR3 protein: CASRTAGGLNTDTQYF; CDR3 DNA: TGTGCCAGCAGAACAGCGGGGGGCCTTAACACAGATACGCAGTATTTT
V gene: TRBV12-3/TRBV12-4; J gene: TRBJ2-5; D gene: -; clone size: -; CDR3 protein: CAVKRGEKTQYF; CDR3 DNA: TGTGCCGTGAAGCGCGGGGAAAAGACCCAGTACTTC
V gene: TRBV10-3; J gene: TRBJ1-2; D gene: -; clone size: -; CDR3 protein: CAVQDRAGGYTF; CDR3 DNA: TGTGCCGTACAGGATCGGGCGGGTGGCTACACCTTC
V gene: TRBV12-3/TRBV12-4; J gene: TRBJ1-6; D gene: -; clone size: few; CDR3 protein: CASSLPAYNSPLHF; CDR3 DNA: TGTGCCAGCAGTTTACCGGCTTATAATTCACCCCTCCACTTT
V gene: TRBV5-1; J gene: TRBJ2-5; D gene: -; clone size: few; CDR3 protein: CASSLYVANQETQYF; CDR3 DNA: TGCGCCAGCAGCTTGTACGTTGCAAACCAAGAGACCCAGTACTTC